The rows below give T cell receptor beta chains drawn from one sample of a study of T cell repertoires in cytomegalovirus infection. TCRdb itself ran the reads through MiXCR, one entry per CDR3 protein. The table shows approximately 990,000 distinct CDR3 sequences, with roughly 30% occurring only once. No antigen has been identified for these receptors. The sequences come from cultured CD8+ T cells from PBMCs, collected from culture after CMV antigen stimulation. Receptors originate from a human donor in good health (CMV status not recorded). Some clones in this sample may be carry-over from other donors' samples. Each CDR3 is given with its conserved first and last residue. A D gene is named only where the DNA matches it firmly. Clone size is stated in some rows and not others, as once, few, many or a class when expanded.

V gene: TRBV7-6; J gene: TRBJ1-1; clone size: .; D gene: .; CDR3 DNA: TGTGCCAGCAGCGCAGGACGGTATTTGAACACTGAAGCTTTCTTT; CDR3 protein: CASSAGRYLNTEAFF
V gene: TRBV7-7; J gene: TRBJ2-2; clone size: .; D gene: TRBD2; CDR3 DNA: TGTGCTAGCAGCTTAGCAGGACTAGCGGGGACCGGGGAGCTGTTTTTT; CDR3 protein: CASSLAGLAGTGELFF
V gene: TRBV20-1; J gene: TRBJ1-2; clone size: .; D gene: TRBD1; CDR3 DNA: TGCAGTGCTAGAGTGATGGGAGACAGGGCTAACTATGGCTACACCTTC; CDR3 protein: CSARVMGDRANYGYTF
V gene: TRBV5-1; J gene: TRBJ2-2; clone size: .; D gene: .; CDR3 DNA: TGCGCCAGCGCCGGAAAGAACACCGGGGAGCTGTTTTTT; CDR3 protein: CASAGKNTGELFF
V gene: TRBV6-4; J gene: TRBJ1-1; clone size: few; D gene: .; CDR3 DNA: TGTGCCAGCAGTGACTCGGAGTCCGGGGGACCGAAGATTTCTGAAGCTTTCTTT; CDR3 protein: CASSDSESGGPKISEAFF
V gene: TRBV7-9; J gene: TRBJ2-7; clone size: .; D gene: TRBD1; CDR3 DNA: TGTGCCAGCAGCTTAGCTCGGACAGGGGCTCACGAGCAGTACTTC; CDR3 protein: CASSLARTGAHEQYF
V gene: TRBV6-1; J gene: TRBJ1-1; clone size: .; D gene: TRBD1; CDR3 DNA: TGTGCCAGCAGTGAACACACAGGGGGCGGAATGAACACTGAAGCTTTCTTT; CDR3 protein: CASSEHTGGGMNTEAFF
V gene: TRBV29-1; J gene: TRBJ2-2; clone size: .; D gene: TRBD2; CDR3 DNA: TGCAGCGTTGAAGATCAAGTGGGGGGGTCCGGGGAGCTGTTTTTT; CDR3 protein: CSVEDQVGGSGELFF
V gene: TRBV2; J gene: TRBJ2-3; clone size: .; D gene: TRBD2; CDR3 DNA: TGTGCCAGCAGTCCGTCGCGGGGGTCCACAGATACGCAGTATTTT; CDR3 protein: CASSPSRGSTDTQYF
V gene: TRBV7-9; J gene: TRBJ2-5; clone size: .; D gene: .; CDR3 DNA: TGTGCCAGCAGCTGGGCTTCGGGCCCTCGACGAGAGACCCAGTACTTC; CDR3 protein: CASSWASGPRRETQYF
V gene: TRBV11-2; J gene: TRBJ2-5; clone size: .; D gene: TRBD2; CDR3 DNA: TGTGCCAGCAGCCTAAGGGGACTAGCGGGGTCGCTTTTCCAGTACTTC; CDR3 protein: CASSLRGLAGSLFQYF
V gene: TRBV4-1; J gene: TRBJ1-2; clone size: .; D gene: .; CDR3 DNA: TGCGCCAGCAGCCAACACCTCAATGCTAACTATGGCTACACCTTC; CDR3 protein: CASSQHLNANYGYTF
V gene: TRBV7-9; J gene: TRBJ1-5; clone size: many; D gene: TRBD1; CDR3 DNA: TGTGCCAGCAGTACAGGGGGTAGCAATCAGCCCCAGCATTTT; CDR3 protein: CASSTGGSNQPQHF
V gene: TRBV18; J gene: TRBJ1-4; clone size: .; D gene: TRBD1; CDR3 DNA: TGTGTCAGCTCAACAGGGGTCTATAATGAAAAACTGTTTTTT; CDR3 protein: CVSSTGVYNEKLFF
V gene: TRBV6-6; J gene: TRBJ2-1; clone size: .; D gene: TRBD2; CDR3 DNA: TGTGCCAGCAGTTACGGGGGACTAGCGGGGACTAGGAATGAGCAGTTCTTC; CDR3 protein: CASSYGGLAGTRNEQFF
V gene: TRBV13; J gene: TRBJ2-5; clone size: .; D gene: TRBD1; CDR3 DNA: TGTGCCAGCAGCGACCCGGGGACAGGCGAAATCAAAGAGACCCAGTACTTC; CDR3 protein: CASSDPGTGEIKETQYF
V gene: TRBV6-4; J gene: TRBJ2-1; clone size: many; D gene: .; CDR3 DNA: TGTGCCAGCAGCCAGCGGGCCGGCTCCTACAATGAGCAGTTCTTC; CDR3 protein: CASSQRAGSYNEQFF
V gene: TRBV12-3/TRBV12-4; J gene: TRBJ2-1; clone size: once; D gene: .; CDR3 DNA: TGTGCCAGCAGTTTAGAGGGGGTTAGAAGTGTGTATGAGCAGTTCTTC; CDR3 protein: CASSLEGVRSVYEQFF
V gene: TRBV12-3/TRBV12-4; J gene: TRBJ2-1; clone size: .; D gene: .; CDR3 DNA: TGTGCCAGCTTTAACAATGAGCAGTTCTTC; CDR3 protein: CASFNNEQFF
V gene: TRBV18; J gene: TRBJ1-5; clone size: .; D gene: .; CDR3 DNA: TGTGCCAGCTCACCCTCATTGGGAACCCTCACCCCTTATAGCAATCAGCCCCAGCATTTT; CDR3 protein: CASSPSLGTLTPYSNQPQHF
V gene: TRBV28; J gene: TRBJ1-1; clone size: few; D gene: .; CDR3 DNA: TGTGCCAGCAGTTTATGGGGCGAGCTCTTGAACACTGAAGCTTTCTTT; CDR3 protein: CASSLWGELLNTEAFF
V gene: TRBV6-5; J gene: TRBJ1-2; clone size: .; D gene: .; CDR3 DNA: TGTGCCAGCAGACCACTCTCTCCCCATGGCTACACCTTC; CDR3 protein: CASRPLSPHGYTF
V gene: TRBV6-5; J gene: TRBJ1-1; clone size: .; D gene: .; CDR3 DNA: TGTGCCAGCAGGGGGATCATAGACACTGAAGCTTTCTTT; CDR3 protein: CASRGIIDTEAFF
V gene: TRBV12-5; J gene: TRBJ1-1; clone size: .; D gene: TRBD1; CDR3 DNA: TGTGCTAGTGGTTTTGGGGGAGGGACAGCCCCTATGAACACTGAAGCTTTCTTT; CDR3 protein: CASGFGGGTAPMNTEAFF
V gene: TRBV5-1; J gene: TRBJ2-5; clone size: .; D gene: .; CDR3 DNA: TGCGCCAGCAGCTCTCAGCGACAGTACATCCAAGAGACCCAGTACTTC; CDR3 protein: CASSSQRQYIQETQYF
V gene: TRBV6-5; J gene: TRBJ2-1; clone size: .; D gene: .; CDR3 DNA: TGTGCCAGCAGTTACTCGTCACAGGATGAGCAGTTCTTC; CDR3 protein: CASSYSSQDEQFF
V gene: TRBV7-6; J gene: TRBJ2-7; clone size: .; D gene: TRBD1; CDR3 DNA: TGTGCCAGCAGGCAAGGACAGGGGGCTGACTACGAGCAGTACTTC; CDR3 protein: CASRQGQGADYEQYF
V gene: TRBV5-4; J gene: TRBJ2-1; clone size: .; D gene: TRBD1; CDR3 DNA: TGTGCCAGCAGCCGCTGGGACAGCCCGAGCTCCTACAATGAGCAGTTCTTC; CDR3 protein: CASSRWDSPSSYNEQFF
V gene: TRBV12-3/TRBV12-4; J gene: TRBJ1-6; clone size: .; D gene: TRBD1; CDR3 DNA: TGTACCAGCAGTTCTACAGGGGTAGATTCACCCCTCCACTTT; CDR3 protein: CTSSSTGVDSPLHF
V gene: TRBV7-9; J gene: TRBJ1-2; clone size: many; D gene: TRBD1; CDR3 DNA: TGTGCCAGCAGCCTGACCGGGACAGAACTATTAAGCTATGGCTACACCTTC; CDR3 protein: CASSLTGTELLSYGYTF
V gene: TRBV12-3/TRBV12-4; J gene: TRBJ1-1; clone size: .; D gene: .; CDR3 DNA: TGTGCCAGCAGTTTAGGGTCAGGGAGGAGCAGGGCTTTCTTT; CDR3 protein: CASSLGSGRSRAFF
V gene: TRBV19; J gene: TRBJ2-1; clone size: few; D gene: TRBD1; CDR3 DNA: TGTGCCAGTAGTATCCGGGACAGAAGATTATACAATGAGCAGTTCTTC; CDR3 protein: CASSIRDRRLYNEQFF
V gene: TRBV7-6; J gene: TRBJ2-1; clone size: many; D gene: .; CDR3 DNA: TGTGCCAGCAGCTTGGAGATCGAGCAGTTCTTC; CDR3 protein: CASSLEIEQFF